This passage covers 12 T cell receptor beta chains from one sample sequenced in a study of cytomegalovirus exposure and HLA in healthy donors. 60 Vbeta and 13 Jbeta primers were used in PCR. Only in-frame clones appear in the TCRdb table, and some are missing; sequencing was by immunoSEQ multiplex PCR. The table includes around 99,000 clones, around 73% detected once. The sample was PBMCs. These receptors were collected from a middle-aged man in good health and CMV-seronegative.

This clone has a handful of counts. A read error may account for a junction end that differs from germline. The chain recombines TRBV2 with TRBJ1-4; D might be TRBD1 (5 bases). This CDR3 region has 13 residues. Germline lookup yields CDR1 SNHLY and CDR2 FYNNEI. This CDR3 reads CASSATANEKLFF. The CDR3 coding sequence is TGTGCCAGCAGCGCGACAGCTAACGAAAAACTGTTTTTT.

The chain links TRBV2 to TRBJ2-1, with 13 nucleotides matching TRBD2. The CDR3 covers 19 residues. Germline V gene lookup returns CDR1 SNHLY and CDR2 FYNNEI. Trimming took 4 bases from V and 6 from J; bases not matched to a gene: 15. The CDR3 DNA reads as TGTGCCAGCAGTGGACGGACTAGCGGGGGCCCCATAAGTCGCAATGAGCAGTTCTTC. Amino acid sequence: CASSGRTSGGPISRNEQFF.

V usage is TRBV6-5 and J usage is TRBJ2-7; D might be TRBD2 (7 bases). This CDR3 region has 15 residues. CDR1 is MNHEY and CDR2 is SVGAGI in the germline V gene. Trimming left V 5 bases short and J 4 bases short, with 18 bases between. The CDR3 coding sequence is TGTGCCAGCAGTACCCCGGCGCGGGGGCGTTACGAGCAGTACTTC. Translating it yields CASSTPARGRYEQYF.

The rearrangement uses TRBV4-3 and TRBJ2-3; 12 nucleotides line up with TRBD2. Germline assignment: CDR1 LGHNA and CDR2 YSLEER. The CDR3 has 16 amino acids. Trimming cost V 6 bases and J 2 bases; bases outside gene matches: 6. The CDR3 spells CASSQLAGGYTDTQYF. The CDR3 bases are TGCGCCAGCAGTCAGCTAGCGGGGGGGTACACAGATACGCAGTATTTT.

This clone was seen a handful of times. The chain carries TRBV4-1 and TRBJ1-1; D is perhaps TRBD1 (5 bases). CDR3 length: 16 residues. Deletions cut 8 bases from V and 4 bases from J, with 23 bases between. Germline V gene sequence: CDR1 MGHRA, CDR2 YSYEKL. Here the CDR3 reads CASADERGGYGTEAFF. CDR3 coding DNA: TGCGCCAGCGCCGACGAGCGGGGGGGTTACGGCACTGAAGCTTTCTTT.

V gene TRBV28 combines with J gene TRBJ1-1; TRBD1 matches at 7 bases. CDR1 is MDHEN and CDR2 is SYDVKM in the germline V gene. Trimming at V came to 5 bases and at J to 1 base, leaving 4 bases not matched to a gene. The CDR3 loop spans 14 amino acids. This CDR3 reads CASSVTGANTEAFF. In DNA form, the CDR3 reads TGTGCCAGCAGTGTAACAGGGGCGAACACTGAAGCTTTCTTT.

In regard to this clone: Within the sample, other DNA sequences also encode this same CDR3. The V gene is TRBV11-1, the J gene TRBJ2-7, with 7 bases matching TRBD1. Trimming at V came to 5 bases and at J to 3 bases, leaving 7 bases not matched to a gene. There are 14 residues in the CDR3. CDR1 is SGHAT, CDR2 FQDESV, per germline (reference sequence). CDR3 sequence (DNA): TGTGCCAGCAGCCCGAGGACAGGCAACTACGAGCAGTACTTC. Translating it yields CASSPRTGNYEQYF.

Here the CDR3 DNA reads TGCGCCAGCAGCTTGGAAGCATACAATGAGCAGTTCTTC. Translated: CASSLEAYNEQFF. This rearrangement joins TRBV5-1 to TRBJ2-1; D gene uncertain. Trimming stripped 0 bases from V and 4 bases from J, with 5 bases between. The CDR3 sequence is 13 residues long. Germline V CDR1 and CDR2: SGHRS, YFSETQ.

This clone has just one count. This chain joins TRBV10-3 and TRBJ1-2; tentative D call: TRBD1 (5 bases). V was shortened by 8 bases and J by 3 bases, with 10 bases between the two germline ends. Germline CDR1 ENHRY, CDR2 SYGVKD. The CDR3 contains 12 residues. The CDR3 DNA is TGTGCCATCCGGGGACTGGACTATGGCTACACCTTC. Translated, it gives CAIRGLDYGYTF.

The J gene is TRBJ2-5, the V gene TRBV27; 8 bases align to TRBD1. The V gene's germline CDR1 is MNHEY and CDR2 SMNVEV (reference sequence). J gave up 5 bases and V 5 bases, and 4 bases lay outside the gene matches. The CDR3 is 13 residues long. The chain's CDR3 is CASSPDREETQYF. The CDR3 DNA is TGTGCCAGCAGTCCGGACAGGGAGGAGACCCAGTACTTC.

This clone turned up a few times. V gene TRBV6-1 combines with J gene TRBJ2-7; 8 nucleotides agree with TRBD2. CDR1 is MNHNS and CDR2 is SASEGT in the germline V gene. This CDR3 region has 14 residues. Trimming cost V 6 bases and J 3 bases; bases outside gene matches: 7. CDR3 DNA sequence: TGTGCCAGCAGGACGGAGCGGGGGATCTACGAGCAGTACTTC. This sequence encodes CASRTERGIYEQYF.

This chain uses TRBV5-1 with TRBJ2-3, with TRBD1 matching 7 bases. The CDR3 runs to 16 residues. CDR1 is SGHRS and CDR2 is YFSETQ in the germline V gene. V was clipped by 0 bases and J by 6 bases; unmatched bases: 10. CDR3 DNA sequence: TGCGCCAGCAGCTTGGCCGACAGGGTTATGGTCGATACGCAGTATTTT. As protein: CASSLADRVMVDTQYF.